These 27 T cell receptor beta chains originate from one sample sequenced in a study of Ad26.COV2.S vaccination and SARS-CoV-2 variants. Measured with immunoSEQ multiplex PCR; TCRdb has only the in-frame clones, and not every one. Of approximately 500,000 clones listed, roughly 89% are singletons. The treatment denotes: 15 to 20 received Ad26.COV2.S at low or high dose, single or two shots; several received placebo; per-sample allocation not given. Day 63 after the first vaccine or placebo injection was the time point for sampling. Specimen: peripheral blood, collected in a trial of Ad26.COV2.S vaccine versus placebo. These receptors were obtained from a person between 18 and 65 years old who received the Ad26.COV2.S COVID-19 vaccine or a placebo.

The chain combines TRBV20-1 with TRBJ2-1, with D unclear. The germline gives CDR1 DFQATT, CDR2 SNEGSKA (reference sequence). This CDR3 has 8 amino acids. V lost 8 bases to trimming and J lost 10 bases, with 6 bases between them. CDR3 in DNA: TGCAGTCCCTCGGAGCAGTTCTTC. It codes for CSPSEQFF.

The rearrangement uses TRBV18 and TRBJ2-7, with D perhaps TRBD1 or TRBD2 (5 bases each). Trimming shortened V by 3 bases and J by 3 bases, and 15 bases separated the two germline ends. The CDR3 is made up of 15 amino acids. Germline V gene data show CDR1 as KGHSH and CDR2 as LQKENI. CDR3 sequence reads: CASSPSGTGLYEQYF. CDR3 nucleotides: TGTGCCAGCTCACCGTCCGGGACGGGGCTCTACGAGCAGTACTTC.

The J gene is TRBJ2-5, the V gene TRBV7-2; a weak D match, TRBD1 (6 bases). CDR1 SGHTA and CDR2 FQGNSA come from the germline V gene. V was shortened by 5 bases and J by 3 bases, with 13 bases between the two germline ends. This CDR3 comprises 14 residues. CDR3 DNA sequence: TGTGCCAGCAGCACGTGGACAGATAAAGAGACCCAGTACTTC. This codes for CASSTWTDKETQYF. Looking up the rest from reference TRBV7-2 and TRBJ2-5 gives the full variable domain: GAGVSQSPSNKVTEKGKDVELRCDPISGHTALYWYRQSLGQGLEFLIYFQGNSAPDKSGLPSDRFSAERTGGSVSTLTIQRTQQEDSAVYLCASSTWTDKETQYFGPGTRLLVL.

The chain combines TRBV7-6 with TRBJ2-4; D may be TRBD2 (6 bases). CDR3 size: 16 residues. Trimming stripped 5 bases from V and 3 bases from J, with 17 bases between. Germline V gene data show CDR1 as SGHVS and CDR2 as FNYEAQ. The CDR3 spells CASSPQGGPLKNIQYF. CDR3 bases: TGTGCCAGCAGCCCCCAAGGAGGGCCTCTCAAAAACATTCAGTACTTC. Filled out from reference TRBV7-6 and TRBJ2-4, the complete variable domain reads GAGVSQSPRYKVTKRGQDVALRCDPISGHVSLYWYRQALGQGPEFLTYFNYEAQQDKSGLPNDRFSAERPEGSISTLTIQRTEQRDSAMYRCASSPQGGPLKNIQYFGAGTRLSVL.

This chain connects TRBV28 to TRBJ1-3, with D hard to call. CDR3 length: 17 residues. CDR1 is MDHEN, CDR2 SYDVKM, per germline. V was clipped by 6 bases and J by 0 bases, with 18 bases between them. CDR3 residues: CASRSNPGPSSGNTIYF. The CDR3 DNA is TGTGCCAGCAGATCTAATCCGGGTCCCAGCTCTGGAAACACCATATATTTT.

The chain is built from TRBV12-3 or TRBV12-4 and TRBJ1-2; a possible D gene is TRBD1 (5 bases). V shed 1 base and J shed 12 bases, with 12 bases lying between them. The CDR3 is 12 residues long. The CDR3 DNA sequence: TGTGCCAGCAGTTTAGGGAGAACGGGACACACCTTC. Amino acids: CASSLGRTGHTF.

This chain connects TRBV28 to TRBJ2-5; D might be TRBD2 (7 bases). Deletions cut 7 bases from V and 5 bases from J, with 17 bases between. CDR1 and CDR2 from the germline V gene are MDHEN and SYDVKM. CDR3 length: 14 amino acids. The CDR3 is CASKGGGPGETQYF. CDR3 sequence (DNA): TGTGCCAGCAAAGGGGGAGGGCCCGGGGAGACCCAGTACTTC.

The rearrangement uses TRBV5-4 and TRBJ1-2; 8 bases match TRBD1. The CDR3 has 14 residues. V lost 4 bases to trimming and J lost 4 bases; unmatched junction nucleotides: 6. The germline gives CDR1 SGHNT, CDR2 YYREEE (reference sequence). The CDR3 DNA is TGTGCCAGCAGCGTTGGACAGGGCCGCTATGGCTACACCTTC. Protein: CASSVGQGRYGYTF. Full variable domain (rest looked up from reference TRBV5-4 and TRBJ1-2): ETGVTQSPTHLIKTRGQQVTLRCSSQSGHNTVSWYQQALGQGPQFIFQYYREEENGRGNFPPRFSGLQFPNYSSELNVNALELDDSALYLCASSVGQGRYGYTFGSGTRLTVV.

As DNA, the CDR3 is TGTGCCAGCAGCTTAGGGGCAGGGGACCAGCCCCAGCATTTT. Its protein is CASSLGAGDQPQHF. V and J are TRBV7-8 and TRBJ1-5, with D tentatively TRBD1 (6 bases). CDR1 is SGHVS and CDR2 is FQNEAQ in the germline V gene. The CDR3 is 14 residues long. Trimming took off 1 base at V and 7 bases at J, with 11 bases between the two ends. The full variable domain, in which reference TRBV7-8 and TRBJ1-5 provide the parts outside the CDR3, is GAGVSQSPRYKVAKRGQDVALRCDPISGHVSLFWYQQALGQGPEFLTYFQNEAQLDKSGLPSDRFFAERPEGSVSTLKIQRTQQEDSAVYLCASSLGAGDQPQHFGDGTRLSIL.

The chain has TRBV21-1 and TRBJ2-7; the D call of TRBD1 is as the table states it, not checked on the DNA. TRBV21-1 is listed as a pseudogene. This CDR3 has 13 residues. In DNA, the CDR3 is TGTGCCACCCCCCGGACAGTGAACGACGAGCAGTACTTC. As protein: CATPRTVNDEQYF.

The rearrangement links TRBV5-4 to TRBJ1-5; D uncertain. In germline, CDR1 is SGHNT, CDR2 YYREEE (reference sequence). Between the trimmed V and J ends, which lost 3 bases and 6 bases, there was a span of 10 bases. The CDR3 runs 13 residues. The CDR3 spells CASSSELGQPQHF. The CDR3 coding sequence is TGTGCCAGCAGCTCGGAATTGGGTCAGCCCCAGCATTTT.

The table lists this clone with a count of one. This sequence joins TRBV24-1 and TRBJ1-2; D is perhaps TRBD1 (6 bases). Trimming stripped 3 bases from V and 2 bases from J, with 12 bases between. This CDR3 has 15 residues. Germline values: CDR1 KGHDR, CDR2 SFDVKD. CDR3 region: CATSDPGARNYGYTF. The CDR3 DNA follows: TGTGCCACCAGTGATCCGGGGGCACGGAACTATGGCTACACCTTC.

The chain joins TRBV30 to TRBJ2-1; TRBD2 matches at 12 bases. This CDR3 is built from 15 residues. J was trimmed by 4 bases and V by 5 bases; bases with no gene match: 6. CDR1 is GTSNPN, CDR2 SVGIG, per germline (reference sequence). CDR3 nucleotide sequence: TGTGCCTGGGCCCGGACTAGCGGGGTATACAATGAGCAGTTCTTC. Its translation is CAWARTSGVYNEQFF.

The genes are TRBV10-3 and TRBJ2-7; either TRBD1 or TRBD2 may supply D (5 bases each). This CDR3 is built from 15 residues. Trimming took 4 bases from V and 3 from J, leaving 16 bases between them. Germline CDR1 reads ENHRY; CDR2 reads SYGVKD. The DNA of the CDR3 is TGTGCCATCAGTGCCCCCCCAGGGACCCACTACGAGCAGTACTTC. The encoded protein is CAISAPPGTHYEQYF.

This clone appeared a single time. This chain links TRBV25-1 with TRBJ2-5; tentatively, D is TRBD1 or TRBD2 (6 bases each). The V end lost 2 bases, the J end lost 3 bases, and 16 bases lay between the germline ends. Looked up from germline, CDR1 is MGHDK and CDR2 is SYGVNS. The length of the CDR3 is 16 residues. The CDR3 loop is CASSEAFGGVKETQYF. Here the CDR3 DNA reads TGTGCCAGCAGTGAAGCCTTCGGGGGCGTGAAAGAGACCCAGTACTTC.

This chain connects TRBV2 to TRBJ1-3; 8 positions agree with TRBD1. The germline gives CDR1 SNHLY, CDR2 FYNNEI. With V trimmed by 8 bases and J by 0 bases, 9 bases remained unmatched. This CDR3 has 16 amino acids. The CDR3 loop reads CASVDRGNPSGNTIYF. CDR3 bases: TGTGCCAGCGTCGACAGGGGCAACCCCTCTGGAAACACCATATATTTT.

The rearrangement joins TRBV10-3 to TRBJ1-3, with D hard to call. CDR1 is ENHRY, CDR2 SYGVKD, per germline. Trimming pared 7 bases from V and 0 bases from J, leaving 10 bases between. This CDR3 region has 14 residues. The CDR3 DNA reads as TGTGCCATCACTTCCGACGGCTCTGGAAACACCATATATTTT. Residues: CAITSDGSGNTIYF.

CDR3 nucleotides: TGTGCCATCAGTGAAGGGGGGTCTCCCCCCTACGAGCAGTACTTC. Translated, it gives CAISEGGSPPYEQYF. This sequence joins TRBV10-3 and TRBJ2-7; D could derive from TRBD1 or TRBD2 (6 bases each). The CDR3 length is 15 residues. Germline-derived CDR1 and CDR2 are ENHRY and SYGVKD. V lost 3 bases to trimming and J lost 2 bases, with 14 bases between them.

The chain is built from TRBV7-7 and TRBJ1-1; unclear D gene. Germline V gene sequence: CDR1 SSHAT, CDR2 FNYEAQ (reference sequence). V was cut by 5 bases and J by 8 bases, with 15 bases left in between. The CDR3 is 13 amino acids. The chain's CDR3 is CASSALSREEAFF. The CDR3 DNA follows: TGTGCCAGCAGCGCCCTATCGAGGGAGGAAGCTTTCTTT.

The chain carries TRBV7-6 and TRBJ2-1, with D hard to call. CDR3 length: 16 amino acids. Trimming took 2 bases from V and 1 from J, leaving 12 bases between them. The germline V gene has CDR1 SGHVS and CDR2 FNYEAQ. This chain's CDR3 is CASSLRFGWSYNEQFF. DNA of the CDR3: TGTGCCAGCAGCTTAAGGTTTGGTTGGTCCTACAATGAGCAGTTCTTC.

This chain links TRBV5-6 with TRBJ2-2, with D possibly TRBD1 on 6 matching bases. CDR1 and CDR2 from the germline V gene are SGHDT and YYEEEE. This CDR3 is 15 amino acids long. Between the trimmed V and J ends, which lost 2 bases and 1 base, there was a span of 9 bases. CDR3 in DNA: TGTGCCAGCAGCTTTTGGGGGCGGAACACCGGGGAGCTGTTTTTT. It translates to CASSFWGRNTGELFF. The full variable domain, with the rest looked up from reference TRBV5-6 and TRBJ2-2, is DAGVTQSPTHLIKTRGQQVTLRCSPKSGHDTVSWYQQALGQGPQFIFQYYEEEERQRGNFPDRFSGHQFPNYSSELNVNALLLGDSALYLCASSFWGRNTGELFFGEGSRLTVL.

The CDR3 bases are TGTGCCAGCAGTTACCGCCTGACTAGCGGGAACTACACCGGGGAGCTGTTTTTT. Its translation: CASSYRLTSGNYTGELFF. The rearrangement joins TRBV6-2 or TRBV6-3 to TRBJ2-2, with 11 bases that match TRBD2. From germline, CDR1 is MNHEY and CDR2 SVGEGT. V dropped 2 bases and J dropped 3; count of bases not matched to a gene: 8. The CDR3 is 18 residues long.

This chain connects TRBV2 to TRBJ1-1, with D possibly TRBD1 on 6 matching bases. Germline-derived CDR1 and CDR2 are SNHLY and FYNNEI. The germline V and J ends were trimmed by 6 bases and 0 bases, with 14 bases remaining between them. The CDR3 contains 15 residues. The CDR3 nucleotides are TGTGCCAGCAGGCCACAGAACAGGGTGAACACTGAAGCTTTCTTT. This sequence encodes CASRPQNRVNTEAFF.

The rearrangement uses TRBV29-1 and TRBJ1-2, with 7 bases matching TRBD1. The CDR3 has 12 amino acids. Germline V gene data show CDR1 as SQVTM and CDR2 as ANQGSEA. Germline trimming cut 4 bases from V and 7 bases from J; bases unmatched to any gene: 6. The CDR3 bases are TGCAGCGTTGGGTGGCAGGGGGGTGGCTACACCTTC. This codes for CSVGWQGGGYTF.

The CDR3 nucleotides are TGTGCCAGCAGGTACAGGGTTTCACCCCTCCACTTT. It translates to CASRYRVSPLHF. The V gene is TRBV28, the J gene TRBJ1-6; the D gene is possibly TRBD1 (6 bases). The CDR3 extends over 12 amino acids. V was cut by 6 bases and J by 9 bases, with 9 bases left in between. Per the germline V gene, CDR1 is MDHEN and CDR2 is SYDVKM.

This clone was counted only a few times. The chain is built from TRBV19 and TRBJ2-2, with 9 bases aligning to TRBD1. CDR3 size: 16 residues. V lost 3 bases and J lost 1; bases outside the gene matches: 3. The V gene's germline CDR1 is LNHDA and CDR2 SQIVND (reference sequence). CDR3 region: CASSIWGQGNTGELFF. The DNA for the CDR3 is TGTGCCAGTAGTATCTGGGGACAGGGGAACACCGGGGAGCTGTTTTTT.

The chain couples TRBV6-5 to TRBJ2-6, with D possibly TRBD1 on 6 matching bases. V was pared by 2 bases and J by 0 bases, with 8 bases between. The CDR3 runs to 16 residues. CDR1 and CDR2 (germline): MNHEY, SVGAGI. CDR3 DNA: TGTGCCAGCAGTTACGTCAGGGGCTCTGGGGCCAACGTCCTGACTTTC. Its translation is CASSYVRGSGANVLTF.